A single T cell receptor beta chain is shown here with its context. One end of the junction fails to match germline, which may point to a read error. These data are taken from a study of cytomegalovirus exposure and HLA in healthy donors. The PCR employed 60 Vbeta primers together with 13 Jbeta primers. Here immunoSEQ multiplex PCR was the method, and the copy in TCRdb shows in-frame clones only, minus some. The table for this sample gives approximately 120,000 clones. The CDR3 is 13 amino acids. Germline lookup yields CDR1 SSHAT and CDR2 FNYEAQ (reference sequence). Sequencing was carried out using PBMCs. The TCR sequence derives from a man aged 25 to 40 in good health and CMV-seronegative. The chain has TRBV7-7 and TRBJ1-5; TRBD1 might be the D (5 bases). The CDR3 region is CASSLGEGQPQHF. The CDR3 nucleotides are TGTGCTAGCAGCTTAGGGGAGGGTCAGCCCCAGCATTTT.